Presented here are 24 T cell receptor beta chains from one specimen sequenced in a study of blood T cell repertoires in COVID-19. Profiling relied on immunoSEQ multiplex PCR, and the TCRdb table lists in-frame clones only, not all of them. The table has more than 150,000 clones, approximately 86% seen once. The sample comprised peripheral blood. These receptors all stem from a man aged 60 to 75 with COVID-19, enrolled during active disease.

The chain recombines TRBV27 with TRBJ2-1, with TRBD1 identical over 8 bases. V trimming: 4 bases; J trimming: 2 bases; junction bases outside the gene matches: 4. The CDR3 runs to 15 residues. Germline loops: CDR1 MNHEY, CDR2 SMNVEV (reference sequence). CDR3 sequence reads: CASSSKQGAYNEQFF. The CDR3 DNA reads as TGTGCCAGCAGTTCAAAACAGGGGGCCTACAATGAGCAGTTCTTC.

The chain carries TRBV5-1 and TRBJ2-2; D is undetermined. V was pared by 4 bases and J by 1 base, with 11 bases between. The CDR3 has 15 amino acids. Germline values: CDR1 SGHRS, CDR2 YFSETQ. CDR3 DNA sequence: TGCGCCAGCAGCCTTCGGGTCCTGAACACCGGGGAGCTGTTTTTT. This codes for CASSLRVLNTGELFF.

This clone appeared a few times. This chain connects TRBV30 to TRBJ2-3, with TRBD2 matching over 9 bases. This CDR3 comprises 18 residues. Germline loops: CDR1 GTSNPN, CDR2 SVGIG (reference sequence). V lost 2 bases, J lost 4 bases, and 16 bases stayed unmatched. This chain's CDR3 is CAWSLFLIDSGSPDTQYF. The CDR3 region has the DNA TGTGCCTGGAGTCTTTTTTTAATTGATAGCGGGAGCCCAGATACGCAGTATTTT.

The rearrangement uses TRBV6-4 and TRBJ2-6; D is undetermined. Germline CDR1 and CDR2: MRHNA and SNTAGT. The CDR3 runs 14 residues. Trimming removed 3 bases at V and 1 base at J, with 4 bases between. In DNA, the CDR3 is TGTGCCAGCAGTGAAATATCTGGGGCCAACGTCCTGACTTTC. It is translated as CASSEISGANVLTF.

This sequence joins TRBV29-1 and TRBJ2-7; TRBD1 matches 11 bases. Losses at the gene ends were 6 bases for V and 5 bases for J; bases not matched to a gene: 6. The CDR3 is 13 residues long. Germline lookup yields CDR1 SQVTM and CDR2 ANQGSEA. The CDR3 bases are TGCAGCGTCGGGACAGGGGGAGGTAACGAGCAGTACTTC. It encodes CSVGTGGGNEQYF.

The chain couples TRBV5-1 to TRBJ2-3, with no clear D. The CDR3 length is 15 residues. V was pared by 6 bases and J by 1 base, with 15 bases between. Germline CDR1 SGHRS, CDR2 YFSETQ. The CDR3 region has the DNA TGCGCCAGCAAAAGAACGGGTCAAGGCACAGATACGCAGTATTTT. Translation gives CASKRTGQGTDTQYF. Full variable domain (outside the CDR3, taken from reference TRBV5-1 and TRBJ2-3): KAGVTQTPRYLIKTRGQQVTLSCSPISGHRSVSWYQQTPGQGLQFLFEYFSETQRNKGNFPGRFSGRQFSNSRSEMNVSTLELGDSALYLCASKRTGQGTDTQYFGPGTRLTVL.

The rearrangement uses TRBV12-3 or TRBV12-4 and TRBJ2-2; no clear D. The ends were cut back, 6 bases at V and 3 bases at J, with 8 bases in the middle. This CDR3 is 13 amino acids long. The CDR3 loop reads CASSPSDTGELFF. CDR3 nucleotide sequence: TGTGCCAGCAGCCCGTCAGACACCGGGGAGCTGTTTTTT.

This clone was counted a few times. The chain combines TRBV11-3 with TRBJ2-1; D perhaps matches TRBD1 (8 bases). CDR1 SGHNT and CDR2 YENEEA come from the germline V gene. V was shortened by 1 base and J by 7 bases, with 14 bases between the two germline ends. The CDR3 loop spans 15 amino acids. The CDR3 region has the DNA TGTGCCAGCAGCTTAGGTGGACAGGGAGGGAATGAGCAGTTCTTC. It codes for CASSLGGQGGNEQFF.

CDR3 sequence: CASTQQSWGYTF. The CDR3 DNA follows: TGTGCCAGCACCCAACAGTCTTGGGGCTACACCTTC. The rearrangement uses TRBV12-3 or TRBV12-4 and TRBJ1-2; D gene unclear. There are 12 residues in the CDR3. The V and J ends lost 7 bases and 8 bases respectively, with 14 bases between them.

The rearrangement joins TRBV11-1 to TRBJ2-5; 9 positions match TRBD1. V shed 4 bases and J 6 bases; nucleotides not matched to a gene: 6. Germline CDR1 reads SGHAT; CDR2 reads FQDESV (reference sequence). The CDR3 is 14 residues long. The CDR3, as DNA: TGTGCCAGCAGCTATCCGGGACAGGGCCAGACCCAGTACTTC. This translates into CASSYPGQGQTQYF.

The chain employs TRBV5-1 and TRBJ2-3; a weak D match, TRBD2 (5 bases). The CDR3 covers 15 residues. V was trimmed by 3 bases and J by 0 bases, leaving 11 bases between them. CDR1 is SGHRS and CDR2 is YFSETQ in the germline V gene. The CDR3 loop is CASSSSGPSTDTQYF. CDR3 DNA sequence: TGCGCCAGCAGCTCAAGCGGCCCGAGCACAGATACGCAGTATTTT.

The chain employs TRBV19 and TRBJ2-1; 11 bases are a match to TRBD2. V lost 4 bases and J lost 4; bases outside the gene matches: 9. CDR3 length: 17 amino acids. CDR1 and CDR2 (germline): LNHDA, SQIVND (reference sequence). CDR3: CASSNSGRALSYNEQFF. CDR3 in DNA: TGTGCCAGTAGTAATAGCGGGAGGGCCCTCTCTTACAATGAGCAGTTCTTC. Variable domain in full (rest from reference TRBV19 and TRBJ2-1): DGGITQSPKYLFRKEGQNVTLSCEQNLNHDAMYWYRQDPGQGLRLIYYSQIVNDFQKGDIAEGYSVSREKKESFPLTVTSAQKNPTAFYLCASSNSGRALSYNEQFFGPGTRLTVL.

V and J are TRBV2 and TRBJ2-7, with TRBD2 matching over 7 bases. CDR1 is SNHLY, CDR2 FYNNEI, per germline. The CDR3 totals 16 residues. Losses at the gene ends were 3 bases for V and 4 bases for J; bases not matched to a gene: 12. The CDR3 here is CASSEARLAVGYEQYF. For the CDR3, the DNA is TGTGCCAGCAGTGAGGCGCGGCTAGCGGTAGGTTACGAGCAGTACTTC.

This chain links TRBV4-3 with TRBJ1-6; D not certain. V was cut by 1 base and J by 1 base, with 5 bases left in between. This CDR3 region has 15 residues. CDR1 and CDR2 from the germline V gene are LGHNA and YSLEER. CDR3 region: CASSQGGSYNSPLHF. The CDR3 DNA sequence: TGCGCCAGCAGCCAAGGAGGATCCTATAATTCACCCCTCCACTTT.

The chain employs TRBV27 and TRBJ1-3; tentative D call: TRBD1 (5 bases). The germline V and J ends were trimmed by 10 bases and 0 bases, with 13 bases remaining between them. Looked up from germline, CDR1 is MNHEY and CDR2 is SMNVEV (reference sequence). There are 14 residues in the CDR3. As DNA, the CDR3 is TGTGCCACCCGGGGGTATGGCTCTGGAAACACCATATATTTT. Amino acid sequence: CATRGYGSGNTIYF.

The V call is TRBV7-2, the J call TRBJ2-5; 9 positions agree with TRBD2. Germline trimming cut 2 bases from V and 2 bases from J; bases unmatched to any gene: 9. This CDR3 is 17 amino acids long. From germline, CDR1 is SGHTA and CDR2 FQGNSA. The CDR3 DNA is TGTGCCAGCAGCTTACGAAAAGCGGGGGGCCGACAAGAGACCCAGTACTTC. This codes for CASSLRKAGGRQETQYF.

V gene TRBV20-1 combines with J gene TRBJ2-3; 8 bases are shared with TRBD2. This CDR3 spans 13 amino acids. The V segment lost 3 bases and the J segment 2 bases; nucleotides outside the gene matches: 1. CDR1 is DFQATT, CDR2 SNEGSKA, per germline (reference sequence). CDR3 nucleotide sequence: TGCAGTGCTAGTAGCGGGGACACAGATACGCAGTATTTT. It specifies CSASSGDTDTQYF.

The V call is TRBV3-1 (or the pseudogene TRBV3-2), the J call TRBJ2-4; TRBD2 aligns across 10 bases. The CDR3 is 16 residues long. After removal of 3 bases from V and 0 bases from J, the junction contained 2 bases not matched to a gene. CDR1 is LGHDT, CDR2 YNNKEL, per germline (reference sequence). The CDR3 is CASSHLAGVAKNIQYF. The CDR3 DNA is TGTGCCAGCAGCCACCTAGCGGGGGTAGCCAAAAACATTCAGTACTTC.

The CDR3 nucleotides are TGTGCCAGCAGCCCGGGACATTTGAATCCGAACACTGAAGCTTTCTTT. Translation: CASSPGHLNPNTEAFF. This chain joins TRBV7-2 and TRBJ1-1; tentatively, D is TRBD1 (6 bases). The CDR3 sequence is 16 residues long. V was clipped by 5 bases and J by 1 base, with 17 bases between them. In germline, CDR1 is SGHTA, CDR2 FQGNSA.

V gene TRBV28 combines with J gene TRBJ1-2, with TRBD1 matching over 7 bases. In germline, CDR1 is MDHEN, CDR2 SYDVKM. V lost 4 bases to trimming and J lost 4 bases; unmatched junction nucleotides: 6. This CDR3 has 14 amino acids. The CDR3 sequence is CASSSSTGTYGYTF. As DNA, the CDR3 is TGTGCCAGCAGTTCCTCGACAGGGACCTATGGCTACACCTTC.

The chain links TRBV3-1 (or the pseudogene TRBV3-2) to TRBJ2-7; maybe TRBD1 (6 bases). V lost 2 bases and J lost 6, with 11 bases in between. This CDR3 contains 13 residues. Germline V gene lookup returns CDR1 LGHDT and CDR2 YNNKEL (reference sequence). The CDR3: CASSQNQGFEQYF. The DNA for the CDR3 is TGTGCCAGCAGCCAAAACCAGGGGTTCGAGCAGTACTTC.

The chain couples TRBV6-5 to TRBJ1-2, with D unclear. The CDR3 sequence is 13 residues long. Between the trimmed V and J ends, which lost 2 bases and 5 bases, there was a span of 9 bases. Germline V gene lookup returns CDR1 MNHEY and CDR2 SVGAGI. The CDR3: CASSYVQDYGYTF. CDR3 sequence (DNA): TGTGCCAGCAGTTACGTTCAGGATTATGGCTACACCTTC.

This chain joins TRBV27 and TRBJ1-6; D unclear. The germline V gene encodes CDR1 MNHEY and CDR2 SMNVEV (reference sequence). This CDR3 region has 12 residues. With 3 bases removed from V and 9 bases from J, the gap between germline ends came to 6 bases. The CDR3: CASSFLSSPLHF. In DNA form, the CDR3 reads TGTGCCAGCAGTTTCCTGAGTTCACCCCTCCACTTT.

The CDR3 region is CASSSSAARTKMNTEAFF. Written as DNA, the CDR3 is TGTGCCAGCAGTTCCTCGGCAGCGAGAACTAAAATGAACACTGAAGCTTTCTTT. V gene TRBV28 combines with J gene TRBJ1-1, with no clear D. The germline CDR1 and CDR2 sequences are MDHEN and SYDVKM. The CDR3 is 18 amino acids. Trimming took off 4 bases at V and 0 bases at J, with 21 bases between the two ends.